This T cell receptor (beta chain) came from a study of regulatory T cells in long-lasting Graves disease. At the level of the study: Prior antithyroid drug treatment in newly diagnosed Graves' patients lasted under 3 months. Regarding the study as a whole: Persistent Graves' disease cases displayed lower TCR diversity than newly diagnosed ones. Possibly, too few samples lowered accuracy.

The germline gives CDR1 SGHRS, CDR2 YFSETQ. The CDR3 has 14 amino acids. Germline trimming cut 2 bases from V and 2 bases from J; bases unmatched to any gene: 1. The authors built TCR beta libraries using iRepertoire HTBI primers and Arm-PCR of CDR3 regions. TCRdb fed the multiplex PCR reads into MiXCR, producing one record per CDR3 protein. The data show fewer than 400,000 distinct CDR3 sequences, 15% to 20% seen once. This clonotype came up many times. Its antigen remains unknown. As for time point: newly diagnosed GD, antithyroid drugs for less than 3 months. Construction of the TCR library relied on RNA isolated from PBMCs.

The chain recombines TRBV5-1 with TRBJ2-7; 10 nucleotides line up with TRBD2. This clonotype originated in a female donor with Graves disease. The starting material was peripheral blood mononuclear cells (PBMCs), obtained at new diagnosis, from a patient treated with antithyroid drugs. CDR3 nucleotides: TGCGCCAGCAGCTTCGGACTAGCGGCCTACGAGCAGTACTTC. Its translation: CASSFGLAAYEQYF.